Described below is a single T cell receptor (beta chain) sequence and its context. Its target is not known. The record originates from a study of response to subunit inactivated influenza vaccine. MiXCR was run by TCRdb on the RT-PCR reads, yielding one entry per CDR3 protein. There are approximately 290,000 distinct CDR3 sequences in the sample; roughly 22% occur only once, and 10% lies in the top ten. Looked up from germline, CDR1 is SGHRS and CDR2 is YFSETQ. CDR3 size: 17 residues. After removal of 4 bases from V and 4 bases from J, the junction contained 13 bases not matched to a gene. Broader study findings: After each seasonal influenza vaccination, few new T cells are recruited, the authors suggested.

The chain carries TRBV5-1 and TRBJ2-1; 8 nucleotides match TRBD2. Material: PBMCs from blood, obtained approximately 20 months after vaccination. This sequence was found in a man aged 50 to 69 who received an inactivated influenza vaccine. The CDR3 DNA is TGCGCCAGCAGCCCCAGCCTGACTAGCGTGGAGTACAATGAGCAGTTCTTC. This codes for CASSPSLTSVEYNEQFF.